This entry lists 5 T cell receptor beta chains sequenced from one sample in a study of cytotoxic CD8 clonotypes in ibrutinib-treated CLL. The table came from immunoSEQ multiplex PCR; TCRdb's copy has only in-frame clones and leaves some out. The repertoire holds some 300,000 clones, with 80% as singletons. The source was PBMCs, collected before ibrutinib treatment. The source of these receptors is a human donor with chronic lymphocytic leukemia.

CDR3 loop: CASSLEIAGGINEQFF. The CDR3 coding sequence is TGCGCCAGCAGCCTTGAAATCGCGGGAGGAATCAATGAGCAGTTCTTC. This chain connects TRBV4-3 to TRBJ2-1, with 8 bases lining up with TRBD2. Losses at the gene ends were 4 bases for V and 6 bases for J; bases not matched to a gene: 11. CDR3 length: 16 residues. CDR1 and CDR2 from the germline V gene are LGHNA and YSLEER.

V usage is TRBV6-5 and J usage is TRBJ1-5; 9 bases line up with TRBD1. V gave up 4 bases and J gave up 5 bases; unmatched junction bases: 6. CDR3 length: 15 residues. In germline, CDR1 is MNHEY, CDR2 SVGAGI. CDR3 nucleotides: TGTGCCAGCAGTTCCGACGGACAGGGGCATCAGCCCCAGCATTTT. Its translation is CASSSDGQGHQPQHF.

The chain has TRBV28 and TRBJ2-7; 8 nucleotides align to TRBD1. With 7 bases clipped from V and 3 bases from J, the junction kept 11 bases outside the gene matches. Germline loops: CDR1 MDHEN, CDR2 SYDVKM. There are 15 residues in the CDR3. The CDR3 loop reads CASTNPGQVIYEQYF. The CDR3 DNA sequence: TGTGCCAGCACCAATCCGGGACAGGTCATCTACGAGCAGTACTTC.

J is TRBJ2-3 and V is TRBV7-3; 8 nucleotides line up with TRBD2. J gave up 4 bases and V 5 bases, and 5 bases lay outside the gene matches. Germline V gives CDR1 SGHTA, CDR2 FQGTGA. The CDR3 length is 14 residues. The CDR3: CASSLGLASDTQYF. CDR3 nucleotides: TGTGCCAGCAGCCTTGGACTAGCTTCAGATACGCAGTATTTT.

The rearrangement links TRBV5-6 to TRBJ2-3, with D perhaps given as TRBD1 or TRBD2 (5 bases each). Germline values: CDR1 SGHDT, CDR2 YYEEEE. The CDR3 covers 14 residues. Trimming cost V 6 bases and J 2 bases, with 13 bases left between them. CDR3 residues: CASNLPGPTDTQYF. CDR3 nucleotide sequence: TGTGCCAGCAACCTACCGGGGCCCACAGATACGCAGTATTTT.